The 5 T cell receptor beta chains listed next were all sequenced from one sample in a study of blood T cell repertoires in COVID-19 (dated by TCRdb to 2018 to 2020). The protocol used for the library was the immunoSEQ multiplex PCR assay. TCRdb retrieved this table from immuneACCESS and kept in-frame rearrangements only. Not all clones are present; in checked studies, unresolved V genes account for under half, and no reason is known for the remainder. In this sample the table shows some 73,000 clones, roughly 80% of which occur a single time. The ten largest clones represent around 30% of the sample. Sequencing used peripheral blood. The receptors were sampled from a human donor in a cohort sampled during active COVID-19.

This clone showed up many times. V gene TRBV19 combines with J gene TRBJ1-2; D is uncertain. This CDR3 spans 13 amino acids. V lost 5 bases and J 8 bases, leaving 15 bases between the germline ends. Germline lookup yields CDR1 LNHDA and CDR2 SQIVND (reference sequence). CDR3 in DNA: TGTGCCAGTAGTGCCCGTCGGGGTGTGGGCTACACCTTC. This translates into CASSARRGVGYTF.

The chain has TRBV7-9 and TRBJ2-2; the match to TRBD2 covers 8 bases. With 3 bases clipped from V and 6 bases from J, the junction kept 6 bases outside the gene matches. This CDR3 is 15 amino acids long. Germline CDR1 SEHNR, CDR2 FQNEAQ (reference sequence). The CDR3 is CASSLNGAGAGELFF. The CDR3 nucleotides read TGTGCCAGCAGCTTGAACGGAGCGGGGGCCGGGGAGCTGTTTTTT. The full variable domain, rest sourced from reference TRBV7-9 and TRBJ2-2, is DTGVSQNPRHKITKRGQNVTFRCDPISEHNRLYWYRQTLGQGPEFLTYFQNEAQLEKSRLLSDRFSAERPKGSFSTLEIQRTEQGDSAMYLCASSLNGAGAGELFFGEGSRLTVL.

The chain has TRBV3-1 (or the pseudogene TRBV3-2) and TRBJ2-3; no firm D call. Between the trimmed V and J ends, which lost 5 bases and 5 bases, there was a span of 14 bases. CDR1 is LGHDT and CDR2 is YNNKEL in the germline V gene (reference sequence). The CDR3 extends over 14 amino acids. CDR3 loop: CASSRTGGIDTQYF. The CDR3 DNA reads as TGTGCCAGCAGCAGAACCGGCGGAATAGATACGCAGTATTTT.

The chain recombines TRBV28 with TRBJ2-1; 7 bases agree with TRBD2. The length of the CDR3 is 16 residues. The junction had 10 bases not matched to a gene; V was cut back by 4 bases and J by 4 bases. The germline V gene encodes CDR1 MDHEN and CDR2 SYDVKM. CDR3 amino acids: CASSSPGHGGYNEQFF. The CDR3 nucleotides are TGTGCCAGCAGTTCCCCAGGGCACGGGGGGTACAATGAGCAGTTCTTC.

CDR3 sequence (DNA): TGCGCCAGCAGCTGGGGCTATGGAGACGAGCAGTACTTC. Translated, it gives CASSWGYGDEQYF. This chain connects TRBV5-1 to TRBJ2-7; D might be TRBD1 (5 bases). The CDR3 consists of 13 residues. The V gene lost 3 bases and the J gene lost 5 bases, with 12 bases spanning the gap. CDR1 SGHRS and CDR2 YFSETQ come from the germline V gene.